A single sample is the source of the 31 T cell receptor beta chains below, sequenced in a study of control samples from healthy donors and cancer patients. TCRdb keeps only in-frame clones here, not all; method: immunoSEQ multiplex PCR. Reported are around 190,000 clones; the ten largest clones contain under 2.5%. Sequencing used blood. All receptors derive from a woman aged 25 to 45 in good health.

The J gene is TRBJ2-5, the V gene TRBV3-1 (or the pseudogene TRBV3-2), with D tentatively TRBD2 (5 bases). Germline V gene data show CDR1 as LGHDT and CDR2 as YNNKEL (reference sequence). Trimming stripped 3 bases from V and 2 bases from J, with 19 bases between. CDR3 length equals 17 residues. The CDR3 sequence is CASSHGTLLGVQETQYF. The CDR3 DNA reads TGTGCCAGCAGCCACGGTACTCTACTCGGGGTACAAGAGACCCAGTACTTC.

The V gene is TRBV4-1, the J gene TRBJ1-5; 8 positions agree with TRBD1. Germline trimming cut 6 bases from V and 6 bases from J; bases unmatched to any gene: 10. Per germline, CDR1 MGHRA and CDR2 YSYEKL. CDR3 length: 15 amino acids. CDR3 amino acids: CASSPGGPRLQPQHF. In nucleotides, the CDR3 is TGCGCCAGCAGTCCAGGGGGCCCCAGGCTTCAGCCCCAGCATTTT.

The V and J genes are TRBV6-2 or TRBV6-3 and TRBJ2-7; D possibly uses TRBD1 or TRBD2 (5 bases each). CDR1 MNHEY and CDR2 SVGEGT come from the germline V gene. The CDR3 covers 15 residues. Trimming stripped 4 bases from V and 3 bases from J, with 16 bases between. The CDR3 nucleotides are TGTGCCAGCAGTTTCTCCGGGACGAGAGACTACGAGCAGTACTTC. Translation: CASSFSGTRDYEQYF.

V gene TRBV6-5 combines with J gene TRBJ2-7; 9 positions agree with TRBD1. The ends lost 5 bases at V and 5 bases at J; junction bases unmatched: 10. The CDR3 is 15 amino acids. Germline-derived CDR1 and CDR2 are MNHEY and SVGAGI. The CDR3 spells CASSKQRTGAHEQYF. As DNA, the CDR3 is TGTGCCAGCAGTAAACAACGGACAGGGGCCCACGAGCAGTACTTC.

The chain carries TRBV4-2 and TRBJ1-2; D unresolved. The CDR3 totals 15 residues. Germline V gene lookup returns CDR1 LGHNA and CDR2 YNFKEQ. V was cut by 0 bases and J by 6 bases, with 14 bases left in between. CDR3 region: CASSQDYPAGHGYTF. The DNA for the CDR3 is TGTGCCAGCAGCCAAGATTATCCAGCGGGCCATGGCTACACCTTC.

The chain uses TRBV4-2 and TRBJ1-1, with 7 bases that match TRBD1. V lost 0 bases to trimming and J lost 2 bases; unmatched junction nucleotides: 15. The V gene's germline CDR1 is LGHNA and CDR2 YNFKEQ. The CDR3 sequence is 19 residues long. The CDR3 DNA reads TGTGCCAGCAGCCAAGATCGGCTGGATGGACAGGCCCTTAACACTGAAGCTTTCTTT. This codes for CASSQDRLDGQALNTEAFF.

V is TRBV27 and J is TRBJ1-1; D possibly corresponds to TRBD1 (5 bases). The CDR3 consists of 15 residues. The germline V and J ends were trimmed by 3 bases and 1 base, with 12 bases remaining between them. Germline CDR1 reads MNHEY; CDR2 reads SMNVEV (reference sequence). The CDR3 loop is CASSFGGSANTEAFF. CDR3 coding DNA: TGTGCCAGCAGTTTCGGGGGGTCGGCGAACACTGAAGCTTTCTTT.

The J gene is TRBJ2-7, the V gene TRBV2, with a tentative D call TRBD1 (6 bases). Germline assignment: CDR1 SNHLY and CDR2 FYNNEI. The CDR3 length is 15 residues. The germline V and J ends were trimmed by 6 bases and 1 base, with 16 bases remaining between them. CDR3 residues: CASRRVAGVSYEQYF. DNA of the CDR3: TGTGCCAGCAGGAGGGTAGCAGGGGTTTCCTACGAGCAGTACTTC. Variable domain in full (rest from reference TRBV2 and TRBJ2-7): EPEVTQTPSHQVTQMGQEVILRCVPISNHLYFYWYRQILGQKVEFLVSFYNNEISEKSEIFDDQFSVERPDGSNFTLKIRSTKLEDSAMYFCASRRVAGVSYEQYFGPGTRLTVT.

The CDR3 DNA sequence: TGTGCCAGCAGTGGAGGAGACAGGGGCCTCACTGGGGCCAACGTCCTGACTTTC. Translating gives CASSGGDRGLTGANVLTF. This rearrangement joins TRBV2 to TRBJ2-6; 8 nucleotides align to TRBD1. The germline gives CDR1 SNHLY, CDR2 FYNNEI. Trimming took 4 bases from V and 2 from J; bases not matched to a gene: 10. The CDR3 contains 18 residues.

The chain couples TRBV6-5 to TRBJ2-3; D remains unclear. CDR1 is MNHEY and CDR2 is SVGAGI in the germline V gene. There are 13 residues in the CDR3. The V and J ends lost 1 base and 5 bases respectively, with 7 bases between them. DNA of the CDR3: TGTGCCAGCAGTTACTTTTCAGGAGATACGCAGTATTTT. Its protein product is CASSYFSGDTQYF.

The chain is built from TRBV9 and TRBJ2-1; the match to TRBD2 covers 13 bases. Germline V lookup: CDR1 SGDLS, CDR2 YYNGEE. Germline trimming cut 4 bases from V and 11 bases from J; bases unmatched to any gene: 18. The CDR3 loop spans 18 amino acids. The CDR3 loop reads CASSTSRLTGLAGPKQFF. The DNA of the CDR3 is TGTGCCAGCAGCACATCACGATTGACGGGACTAGCGGGGCCTAAGCAGTTCTTC. Full variable domain (remainder filled in from reference TRBV9 and TRBJ2-1): DSGVTQTPKHLITATGQRVTLRCSPRSGDLSVYWYQQSLDQGLQFLIQYYNGEERAKGNILERFSAQQFPDLHSELNLSSLELGDSALYFCASSTSRLTGLAGPKQFFGPGTRLTVL.

This chain links TRBV13 with TRBJ2-7; TRBD2 aligns across 13 bases. J lost 4 bases, V lost 4 bases, and 7 bases had no gene match. CDR1 is PRHDT and CDR2 is FYEKMQ in the germline V gene (reference sequence). The CDR3 runs to 16 residues. The CDR3 region has the DNA TGTGCCAGCAGCTATCGGACTAGCGGGGGCCTGTACGAGCAGTACTTC. This gives the protein CASSYRTSGGLYEQYF.

The chain couples TRBV6-5 to TRBJ1-5; D gene unclear. The CDR3 runs to 15 residues. The ends were cut back, 5 bases at V and 6 bases at J, with 17 bases in the middle. Germline CDR1 reads MNHEY; CDR2 reads SVGAGI. CDR3 in amino acids: CASSPWELRGQPQHF. In DNA, the CDR3 is TGTGCCAGCAGTCCCTGGGAGCTAAGAGGTCAGCCCCAGCATTTT.

The rearrangement joins TRBV19 to TRBJ1-2; tentative D call: TRBD1 (5 bases). Trimming removed 7 bases at V and 9 bases at J, with 21 bases between. The CDR3 is 14 amino acids. Looked up from germline, CDR1 is LNHDA and CDR2 is SQIVND (reference sequence). The CDR3 loop is CASTPGGGTYRYTF. Here the CDR3 DNA reads TGTGCCAGTACCCCGGGTGGTGGGACTTATCGCTACACCTTC.

The CDR3 region is CASSSDSNQPQHF. The CDR3 DNA is TGTGCCAGCTCCAGTGATAGCAATCAGCCCCAGCATTTT. The V and J genes are TRBV2 and TRBJ1-5; D is uncertain. V gave up 8 bases and J gave up 0 bases, with 8 bases separating them. CDR1 is SNHLY, CDR2 FYNNEI, per germline. This CDR3 has 13 residues.

The chain links TRBV4-1 to TRBJ2-3, with D tentatively TRBD2 (5 bases). The CDR3 consists of 15 residues. Germline CDR1 MGHRA, CDR2 YSYEKL. V lost 5 bases and J 0 bases, leaving 12 bases between the germline ends. The CDR3 DNA reads TGCGCCAGCAGCGACTCCCGGGGAAGCACAGATACGCAGTATTTT. Its translation is CASSDSRGSTDTQYF.

CDR3 in amino acids: CASSLGYISGELFF. The DNA of the CDR3 is TGCGCCAGCAGCTTAGGGTACATATCCGGGGAGCTGTTTTTT. This chain joins TRBV5-1 and TRBJ2-2; D is ambiguous. The CDR3 is 14 amino acids. V dropped 2 bases and J dropped 6 bases, with 11 bases sitting between them. In germline, CDR1 is SGHRS, CDR2 YFSETQ. The full variable domain, with the rest looked up from reference TRBV5-1 and TRBJ2-2, is KAGVTQTPRYLIKTRGQQVTLSCSPISGHRSVSWYQQTPGQGLQFLFEYFSETQRNKGNFPGRFSGRQFSNSRSEMNVSTLELGDSALYLCASSLGYISGELFFGEGSRLTVL.

The chain couples TRBV15 to TRBJ1-5; D unclear. The ends were cut back, 4 bases at V and 0 bases at J, with 7 bases in the middle. This CDR3 contains 14 residues. Germline CDR1 reads LNHNV; CDR2 reads YYDKDF (reference sequence). CDR3 bases: TGTGCCACCAGCATAGATTATAGCAATCAGCCCCAGCATTTT. It is translated as CATSIDYSNQPQHF.

V is TRBV4-1 and J is TRBJ1-4; 8 bases line up with TRBD1. CDR3 length equals 13 residues. CDR1 is MGHRA and CDR2 is YSYEKL in the germline V gene. V lost 5 bases, J lost 7 bases, and 3 bases stayed unmatched. The CDR3 loop is CASSRTGFEKLFF. CDR3 bases: TGCGCCAGCAGCAGGACAGGGTTTGAAAAACTGTTTTTT.

V gene TRBV2 combines with J gene TRBJ1-4; D ambiguous. The CDR3 extends over 17 amino acids. V lost 4 bases and J 0 bases, leaving 15 bases between the germline ends. Germline V lookup: CDR1 SNHLY, CDR2 FYNNEI. The CDR3 sequence: CASSGEEAAPTNEKLFF. For the CDR3, the DNA is TGTGCCAGCAGTGGAGAGGAGGCCGCCCCAACTAATGAAAAACTGTTTTTT.

The chain joins TRBV5-8 to TRBJ1-5, with D perhaps TRBD1 (6 bases). CDR1 and CDR2 from the germline V gene are SGHTS and YDEGEE. The CDR3 runs to 15 residues. The V gene lost 3 bases and the J gene lost 2 bases, with 12 bases spanning the gap. Here the CDR3 DNA reads TGTGCCAGCAGCTCAGGGGTTTCAGGCAATCAGCCCCAGCATTTT. It specifies CASSSGVSGNQPQHF.

The rearrangement uses TRBV6-6 and TRBJ1-1; TRBD1 aligns across 9 bases. The CDR3 is made up of 16 amino acids. The germline gives CDR1 MNHNY, CDR2 SVGAGI (reference sequence). V lost 2 bases, J lost 0 bases, and 4 bases stayed unmatched. The CDR3 coding sequence is TGTGCCAGCAGTTACGGGACAGGGAGGTTGAACACTGAAGCTTTCTTT. This codes for CASSYGTGRLNTEAFF.

The V and J genes are TRBV2 and TRBJ1-4; no firm D call. The CDR3 contains 15 residues. Trimming took 5 bases from V and 2 from J, leaving 12 bases between them. In germline, CDR1 is SNHLY, CDR2 FYNNEI. The CDR3 nucleotides are TGTGCCAGCAGTCCTAGGGAGGCCACTAATGAAAAACTGTTTTTT. Protein: CASSPREATNEKLFF.

The chain employs TRBV19 and TRBJ2-2; TRBD1 matches 10 bases. CDR3 length: 16 amino acids. V trimming: 5 bases; J trimming: 3 bases; junction bases outside the gene matches: 6. The V gene's germline CDR1 is LNHDA and CDR2 SQIVND (reference sequence). The CDR3 bases are TGTGCCAGTAGTCTCGACAGGGGGCTTTACACCGGGGAGCTGTTTTTT. It encodes CASSLDRGLYTGELFF.

The chain links TRBV4-2 to TRBJ1-4; D might be TRBD1 (6 bases). The germline CDR1 and CDR2 sequences are LGHNA and YNFKEQ. Trimming removed 1 base from V and 7 bases from J, with 22 bases in between. The CDR3 contains 18 residues. CDR3 protein: CASSQGSWGAGSGEKLFF. CDR3 coding DNA: TGTGCCAGCAGCCAAGGGAGTTGGGGGGCCGGGTCGGGTGAAAAACTGTTTTTT.

The J gene is TRBJ1-6, the V gene TRBV6-4; D might be TRBD1 (6 bases). Per germline, CDR1 MRHNA and CDR2 SNTAGT. This CDR3 comprises 14 residues. The V end was cut by 6 bases, the J end by 7 bases, with 13 bases between. CDR3 residues: CASSADRQNSPLHF. CDR3 DNA: TGTGCCAGCAGCGCCGACAGGCAGAATTCACCCCTCCACTTT.

The rearrangement joins TRBV7-9 to TRBJ2-7, with D maybe TRBD2 (5 bases). The CDR3 runs 14 residues. Germline CDR1 SEHNR, CDR2 FQNEAQ (reference sequence). V lost 0 bases and J 6 bases, leaving 12 bases between the germline ends. For the CDR3, the DNA is TGTGCCAGCAGCTTAGCGCCGGGGTCTCGCGAGCAGTACTTC. Its protein product is CASSLAPGSREQYF.

The gene calls are TRBV28 and TRBJ2-7; 9 positions match TRBD1. There are 16 residues in the CDR3. The germline V gene encodes CDR1 MDHEN and CDR2 SYDVKM. The junction had 11 bases not matched to a gene; V was cut back by 4 bases and J by 4 bases. In nucleotides, the CDR3 is TGTGCCAGCAGTTCACAGGGGGCGCGGTACGAATACGAGCAGTACTTC. It encodes CASSSQGARYEYEQYF.

Details on this clone: A read error may account for a junction end that differs from germline. The rearrangement joins TRBV4-1 to TRBJ1-5; D gene ambiguous. Germline V lookup: CDR1 MGHRA, CDR2 YSYEKL. The CDR3 has 13 residues. In DNA, the CDR3 is TGCACCAGCAGCCAACGGACCCTTCAGCCCCAGCATTTT. It yields the protein CTSSQRTLQPQHF.

The V and J genes are TRBV6-6 and TRBJ1-1, with D unclear. V was shortened by 4 bases and J by 1 base, with 7 bases between the two germline ends. The CDR3 runs 13 residues. The germline gives CDR1 MNHNY, CDR2 SVGAGI (reference sequence). Written as DNA, the CDR3 is TGTGCCAGCAGTTCCCCGGGGAACACTGAAGCTTTCTTT. As protein: CASSSPGNTEAFF.

The chain recombines TRBV7-8 with TRBJ1-1; 7 bases agree with TRBD1. The V gene's germline CDR1 is SGHVS and CDR2 FQNEAQ. With 0 bases clipped from V and 0 bases from J, the junction kept 10 bases outside the gene matches. The CDR3 runs 18 residues. DNA for the CDR3: TGTGCCAGCAGCTTAGCGTTGGGACAGCCAACCATGAACACTGAAGCTTTCTTT. Protein sequence: CASSLALGQPTMNTEAFF.